This note documents a single TCR beta chain sequence. Its antigen is unidentified. The data were produced by immunoSEQ multiplex PCR, yet TCRdb's version contains in-frame clones alone and is incomplete. The sample has 950,000 to 1,300,000 clones, 65% to 80% seen once. The data are from a study of shared clonotypes between healthy human individuals. The V gene's germline CDR1 is LGHNT and CDR2 FRNRAP. V lost 6 bases, J lost 3 bases, and 6 bases stayed unmatched. This CDR3 is built from 15 residues. Study findings and constraints: Limitation of the genetic and exposure-history diversity represented came from the few donors.

The sequence was collected from a man aged 18 to 30 in good health. Sample: memory CD4+ T cells sorted from blood. Subset reported: CD45RA-negative fraction. J is TRBJ2-3 and V is TRBV12-5; TRBD1 matches at 10 bases. In nucleotides, the CDR3 is TGTGCTAGTGGACCCGGGACAGGGGTTACAGATACGCAGTATTTT. Translated: CASGPGTGVTDTQYF.